The rows below give T cell receptor beta chains drawn from one sample of a study of early T cells in non-severe SARS-CoV-2 infection. TCRdb itself ran the 5' RACE reads through MiXCR, one entry per CDR3 protein. The table has nearly 45,000 distinct CDR3 sequences, under 13% seen once; the top ten hold about a tenth. Sequences were obtained from whole blood. The source is an adult who was a healthcare worker with PCR-confirmed SARS-CoV-2 infection or an uninfected control (not recorded which). Each CDR3 is given with its conserved first and last residue. A D gene is named only where the DNA matches it firmly. Size tells how often a clone was seen (once, few, many) or the class of an expanded clone, and some rows leave it out.

>few|13|TRBJ1-5|TRBV29-1|NA
CSTTDSADQPQHF
TGCAGCACTACGGACAGCGCTGATCAGCCCCAGCATTTT
>few|15|TRBJ2-3|TRBV11-2|TRBD1
CASSLDRGMTDTQYF
TGTGCCAGCAGCTTAGACAGGGGGATGACAGATACGCAGTATTTT
>many|14|TRBJ2-3|TRBV7-2|NA
CASSLRVGTDTQYF
TGTGCCAGCAGCTTAAGAGTGGGCACAGATACGCAGTATTTT
>NA|15|TRBJ2-1|TRBV7-8|TRBD1
CASSLEWDSSNEQFF
TGTGCCAGCAGCTTAGAGTGGGACAGTTCCAATGAGCAGTTCTTC
>few|14|TRBJ1-1|TRBV7-2|NA
CASSLGWEGVTAFF
TGTGCCAGCAGCTTAGGGTGGGAGGGCGTAACAGCTTTCTTT
>many|14|TRBJ2-2|TRBV20-1|TRBD1
CSARQGGNTGELFF
TGCAGTGCCCGACAGGGGGGGAACACCGGGGAGCTGTTTTTT
>many|14|TRBJ2-3|TRBV4-3|TRBD2
CASSLRLAPDTQYF
TGCGCCAGCAGCTTACGACTAGCCCCAGATACGCAGTATTTT
>NA|17|TRBJ2-4|TRBV3-1|TRBD1
CASSANYQGGWENIQYF
TGTGCCAGCAGCGCTAACTACCAAGGGGGCTGGGAAAACATTCAGTACTTC
>medium-sized|15|TRBJ2-5|TRBV4-2|TRBD2
CASSQGTSGQETQYF
TGTGCCAGCAGCCAAGGGACTAGCGGACAAGAGACCCAGTACTTC
>few|15|TRBJ2-1|TRBV29-1|NA
CSVEAPEGGPYEQFF
TGCAGCGTTGAAGCACCGGAGGGGGGGCCCTATGAGCAGTTCTTC
>many|14|TRBJ2-7|TRBV7-9|NA
CASSFQPTPYEQYF
TGTGCCAGCAGCTTTCAGCCTACCCCCTACGAGCAGTACTTC
>few|15|TRBJ2-5|TRBV7-9|TRBD1
CASSLGDRAVETQYF
TGTGCCAGCAGCTTAGGGGACAGGGCAGTTGAGACCCAGTACTTC
>many|16|TRBJ1-6|TRBV10-3|NA
CAISETSLGTDSPLHF
TGTGCCATCAGTGAAACGAGCCTTGGAACGGATTCACCCCTCCACTTT
>few|14|TRBJ2-3|TRBV5-1|TRBD2
CASSSSGGTDTQYF
TGCGCCAGCAGCTCTAGCGGGGGCACAGATACGCAGTATTTT
>many|12|TRBJ2-5|TRBV2|NA
CASSQAQETQYF
TGTGCCAGCAGTCAGGCCCAAGAGACCCAGTACTTC
>few|15|TRBJ2-2|TRBV24-1|NA
CATSHGTANTGELFF
TGTGCCACCAGCCATGGGACTGCGAACACCGGGGAGCTGTTTTTT
>NA|15|TRBJ2-1|TRBV5-1|TRBD1
CASSQMGQGLDEQFF
TGCGCCAGCAGCCAAATGGGACAGGGGTTGGATGAGCAGTTCTTC
>few|14|TRBJ2-5|TRBV6-1|TRBD1
CASRSTTGKETQYF
TGTGCCAGCAGATCCACGACAGGGAAAGAGACCCAGTACTTC
>NA|14|TRBJ2-3|TRBV18|NA
CASSPPGRVAIRYF
TGTGCCAGCTCACCACCGGGGCGTGTGGCTATCCGGTATTTT
>NA|16|TRBJ2-6|TRBV7-9|NA
CASSLAGSSGANVLTF
TGTGCCAGCAGCTTAGCGGGTAGCTCTGGGGCCAACGTCCTGACTTTC
>many|15|TRBJ2-2|TRBV19|NA
CASSTQGSYTGELFF
TGTGCCAGTAGTACTCAGGGGTCCTACACCGGGGAGCTGTTTTTT
>many|15|TRBJ1-2|TRBV4-3|NA
CASSQDLGGFYGYTF
TGCGCCAGCAGCCAAGATTTAGGGGGATTCTATGGCTACACCTTC
>NA|16|TRBJ1-5|TRBV18|TRBD1
CASSPPSGQGNQPQHF
TGTGCCAGCTCACCACCGTCAGGACAGGGCAATCAGCCCCAGCATTTT
>many|14|TRBJ2-1|TRBV20-1|NA
CSAGGLSSYNEQFF
TGCAGTGCTGGAGGGTTAAGCTCCTACAATGAGCAGTTCTTC
>NA|15|TRBJ2-4|TRBV5-5|NA
CASSHAGQAKNIQYF
TGTGCCAGCAGCCACGCCGGACAAGCGAAAAACATTCAGTACTTC
>few|16|TRBJ2-2|TRBV27|TRBD2
CASSQSGGANTGELFF
TGTGCCAGCAGTCAAAGCGGGGGGGCCAACACCGGGGAGCTGTTTTTT
>NA|18|TRBJ1-2|TRBV27|TRBD1
CASSLIWRQGLFNYGYTF
TGTGCCAGCAGTTTAATTTGGCGACAGGGGCTCTTTAACTATGGCTACACCTTC
>NA|13|TRBJ2-2|TRBV3-1|NA
CASSLGSYGGLFF
TGTGCCAGCAGCCTTGGTTCCTACGGAGGGCTGTTTTTT
>many|14|TRBJ2-4|TRBV6-2/TRBV6-3|NA
CASSMPPASDIQYF
TGTGCCAGCAGCATGCCCCCGGCTTCGGACATTCAGTACTTC
>many|14|TRBJ2-1|TRBV20-1|NA
CSAIRRSSYNEQFF
TGCAGTGCTATTCGACGGAGCTCCTACAATGAGCAGTTCTTC
>NA|13|TRBJ2-4|TRBV6-2/TRBV6-3|TRBD1
CASEMTGSGIQYF
TGTGCCAGCGAAATGACAGGGTCGGGCATTCAGTACTTC
>few|16|TRBJ1-1|TRBV12-3/TRBV12-4|TRBD1
CASSRDRGFMNTEAFF
TGTGCCAGCAGCCGGGACAGGGGTTTCATGAACACTGAAGCTTTCTTT
>NA|13|TRBJ1-2|TRBV30|NA
CAWVARSESGYTF
TGTGCCTGGGTGGCAAGGTCCGAGAGTGGCTACACCTTC
>few|14|TRBJ1-2|TRBV12-3/TRBV12-4|TRBD1
CASSPGQGPYGYTF
TGTGCCAGCAGCCCAGGACAGGGTCCTTATGGCTACACCTTC
>many|16|TRBJ2-1|TRBV7-6|NA
CASSLRGGDSYNEQFF
TGTGCCAGCAGCTTACGGGGCGGGGACTCCTACAATGAGCAGTTCTTC
>few|14|TRBJ1-2|TRBV7-9|NA
CASSLVSRRDGYTF
TGTGCCAGCAGCTTAGTATCCCGGCGGGATGGCTACACCTTC
>few|16|TRBJ2-7|TRBV29-1|TRBD2
CSVEDPGGTGSYEQYF
TGCAGCGTTGAAGATCCCGGGGGGACCGGATCCTACGAGCAGTACTTC
>many|12|TRBJ2-5|TRBV20-1|NA
CSSNNQQETQYF
TGCAGTTCCAACAACCAACAAGAGACCCAGTACTTC
>many|15|TRBJ2-7|TRBV10-2|NA
CASSESSGIGYEQYF
TGCGCCAGCAGTGAGTCATCGGGTATTGGCTACGAGCAGTACTTC
>NA|15|TRBJ1-2|TRBV6-6|NA
CASSYSAGSRNGYTF
TGTGCCAGCAGTTACTCAGCAGGGTCAAGGAATGGCTACACCTTC
>many|14|TRBJ2-1|TRBV6-2/TRBV6-3|NA
CASSLPGSANEQFF
TGTGCCAGCAGTTTGCCCGGTTCCGCCAATGAGCAGTTCTTC
>many|15|TRBJ1-4|TRBV10-2|NA
CASSESSAPNEKLFF
TGCGCCAGCAGTGAGTCTAGCGCTCCCAATGAAAAACTGTTTTTT
>NA|17|TRBJ1-1|TRBV7-9|TRBD1
CASSSQPGQGRITEAFF
TGTGCCAGCAGCTCACAACCGGGACAGGGGAGGATCACTGAAGCTTTCTTT
>NA|14|TRBJ2-1|TRBV2|NA
CASSELYPYNEQFF
TGTGCCAGCAGTGAACTGTACCCCTACAATGAGCAGTTCTTC
>many|13|TRBJ2-7|TRBV10-3|NA
CAIRPGFTDEQYF
TGTGCCATCAGACCGGGATTTACCGACGAGCAGTACTTC
>NA|17|TRBJ2-7|TRBV5-4|NA
CASSLGYGTRPDYEQYF
TGTGCCAGCAGCTTGGGTTATGGGACACGTCCAGACTACGAGCAGTACTTC
>NA|13|TRBJ2-3|TRBV7-6|NA
CASSLTDTDTQYF
TGTGCCAGCAGCTTAACAGACACAGATACGCAGTATTTT
>once|15|TRBJ2-7|TRBV12-3/TRBV12-4|NA
CASGFSLARTPEQYF
TGTGCCAGCGGTTTTAGTCTTGCCAGGACCCCAGAGCAGTACTTC
>many|13|TRBJ2-7|TRBV27|NA
CASRSFTGNEQYF
TGTGCCAGCAGATCCTTTACAGGGAACGAGCAGTACTTC
>NA|13|TRBJ2-7|TRBV9|TRBD2
CASSVGTSFEQYF
TGTGCCAGCAGCGTAGGGACTAGCTTTGAGCAGTACTTC
>few|16|TRBJ2-2|TRBV5-8|TRBD1
CASSFGQGFWTGELFF
TGTGCCAGCAGCTTTGGACAGGGGTTCTGGACCGGGGAGCTGTTTTTT
>many|16|TRBJ2-1|TRBV20-1|NA
CSARGGQPTYYNEQFF
TGCAGTGCTAGGGGGGGTCAACCGACATACTACAATGAGCAGTTCTTC
>many|18|TRBJ2-7|TRBV7-8|TRBD1
CASSLGPGQVSAPYEQYF
TGTGCCAGCAGCTTAGGCCCGGGACAGGTCTCAGCCCCTTACGAGCAGTACTTC
>many|15|TRBJ2-3|TRBV11-1|TRBD2
CASSLAAGLAGGLDF
TGTGCCAGCAGCTTAGCCGCGGGACTAGCGGGGGGTCTGGATTTT
>NA|12|TRBJ2-5|TRBV20-1|NA
CSARGHSETQYF
TGCAGTGCTAGGGGGCACTCCGAGACCCAGTACTTC
>NA|13|TRBJ1-1|TRBV29-1|TRBD1
CSARQGLGTEAFF
TGCAGCGCGCGACAGGGCCTGGGCACTGAAGCTTTCTTT
>NA|16|TRBJ1-2|TRBV5-5|TRBD1
CASRGWDSTLNYGYTF
TGTGCCAGCAGGGGGTGGGACAGCACCCTTAACTATGGCTACACCTTC
>few|14|TRBJ1-4|TRBV20-1|NA
CSARDRSGGEKLFF
TGCAGTGCTAGAGATCGCTCAGGAGGTGAAAAACTGTTTTTT
>NA|13|TRBJ2-1|TRBV9|NA
CASSASVYDEQFF
TGTGCCAGCAGCGCCTCAGTTTACGATGAGCAGTTCTTC